These T cell receptor beta chains were read from a single sample in a study of cytomegalovirus exposure and HLA in healthy donors. Repertoires were generated with immunoSEQ multiplex PCR, while TCRdb's copy carries only in-frame clones and drops some. The table lists roughly 110,000 clones, roughly four fifths of them singletons. The specimen sequenced was PBMCs. These receptors all stem from a man in his thirties or forties in good health and CMV-seropositive. CDR3s include the opening cysteine and the closing phenylalanine or tryptophan. D genes are given only for firm matches. Clone size is stated in some rows and not others, as once, few, many or a class when expanded.

>TRBV11-2|few|TRBJ1-1|-
TGTGCCAGCAGCTTAGGGGTGGGAGGTGAAGCTTTCTTT
CASSLGVGGEAFF
>TRBV29-1|-|TRBJ1-5|TRBD1
TGCAGCGTTGGGACAGGGCTTAATCAGCCCCAGCATTTT
CSVGTGLNQPQHF
>TRBV6-6|-|TRBJ1-4|TRBD1
TGTGCCAGCAGTTTACACAAGACAGGGGGCGATGAAAAACTGTTTTTT
CASSLHKTGGDEKLFF
>TRBV10-3|-|TRBJ2-1|TRBD2
TGTGCCATCAGTGAGGTCTTAGCGGGAGTTACCGGTCATGAGCAGTTCTTC
CAISEVLAGVTGHEQFF
>TRBV7-9|once|TRBJ2-5|TRBD1
TGTGCCAGCAGCTTTTCTGGACAGGGGGCGAAGGAGACCCAGTACTTC
CASSFSGQGAKETQYF
>TRBV2|-|TRBJ1-6|-
TGTGCCAGCAGGGGACAAATTAATTCACCCCTCCACTTT
CASRGQINSPLHF
>TRBV5-8|-|TRBJ2-2|-
TGTGCCAGCAGCTTGGGCGCCTTGGGGACTTTGCTTTTT
CASSLGALGTLLF
>TRBV21-1|-|TRBJ2-3|-
TGTGCCAGCAGCGTTGACAGGGGGCAGTTAGATACGCAGTATTTT
CASSVDRGQLDTQYF
>TRBV9|-|TRBJ2-5|TRBD2
TGTGCCAGCAGCGTAGGTAGCGGGAGCGGGGAGACCCAGTACTTC
CASSVGSGSGETQYF
>TRBV28|-|TRBJ2-3|TRBD2
TGTGCCAGCAGTCCGTTTCGGACTAGCGGGGCCACAGATACGCAGTATTTT
CASSPFRTSGATDTQYF
>TRBV28|-|TRBJ2-7|TRBD1
TGTGCCAGCAGTTTTTTGGGACAGGGAACCTACGAGCAGTACTTC
CASSFLGQGTYEQYF
>TRBV28|once|TRBJ1-2|-
TGTGCCAGCAGTTCCCAACGGGATTTTGCTAACTATGGCTACACCTTC
CASSSQRDFANYGYTF
>TRBV6-1|-|TRBJ2-7|TRBD1
TGTGCCAGCAGTGATGGGACAGGGCTGATCACCCAGTCCTACGAGCAGTACTTC
CASSDGTGLITQSYEQYF
>TRBV4-1|once|TRBJ1-2|-
TGCGCCAGCAGCCAAGTGGGGTCCGGGGGCTATGGCTACACCTTC
CASSQVGSGGYGYTF
>TRBV9|-|TRBJ2-1|TRBD1
TGTGCCAGCAGCCCGGGACAGGGTCCCTACAATGAGCAGTTCTTC
CASSPGQGPYNEQFF
>TRBV19|-|TRBJ1-3|TRBD1
TGTGCCACCGGCGACAGGGGCAGTAACTCTGGAAACACCATATATTTT
CATGDRGSNSGNTIYF
>TRBV7-8|-|TRBJ2-5|TRBD2
TGTGCCAGCAGCGACAATAACCGGGGACTAGCGGGAGGAGAGACCCAGTACTTC
CASSDNNRGLAGGETQYF
>TRBV5-1|-|TRBJ1-6|TRBD1
TGCGCCAGCAGCTTGGAGACAGGGGGCAATTCACCCCTCCACTTT
CASSLETGGNSPLHF
>TRBV4-2|-|TRBJ2-1|TRBD2
TGTGCCAGCAGCCAAGAGGAAGGACTAGCGGTAACTACAGGTGAGCAGTTCTTC
CASSQEEGLAVTTGEQFF
>TRBV7-9|-|TRBJ1-1|-
TGTGCCAGCAGCTTGATGGGGGGTCCTGAAGCTTTCTTT
CASSLMGGPEAFF
>TRBV5-4|-|TRBJ2-6|-
TGTGCCAGCAGTCCTACGTCTGCGGCCAACGTCCTGACTTTC
CASSPTSAANVLTF
>TRBV6-1|few|TRBJ1-2|TRBD1
TGTGCCAGCAGCGGACAGGACTACTATGGCTACACCTTC
CASSGQDYYGYTF
>TRBV30|-|TRBJ2-5|-
TGTGCCTGGAGTTCTCCAGAGACCCAGTACTTC
CAWSSPETQYF
>TRBV20-1|few|TRBJ1-3|-
TGCAGTGCTCTTATCGGGGTAACCATATATTTT
CSALIGVTIYF
>TRBV5-1|-|TRBJ1-2|-
TGCGCCAGCAGCTCCGGGCCCGGGAATTTTGGGTATGGCTACACCTTC
CASSSGPGNFGYGYTF
>TRBV2|-|TRBJ2-5|TRBD2
TGTGCCAGCAGGGAAGAGAGACTAGCGGGGGCTCAAGAGACCCAGTACTTC
CASREERLAGAQETQYF
>TRBV10-1|-|TRBJ1-3|TRBD1
TGCGCCAGCAGTGGTTCGGAACAGGGGTCTGGAAACACCATATATTTT
CASSGSEQGSGNTIYF
>TRBV5-1|-|TRBJ1-6|-
TGCGCCAGCAGCTTGGCCCAGGGCTATAATTCACCCCTCCACTTT
CASSLAQGYNSPLHF
>TRBV6-1|-|TRBJ1-1|TRBD1
TGTGCCAGCACTTACAGGGGGCGCCGGACTGAAGCTTTCTTT
CASTYRGRRTEAFF
>TRBV19|-|TRBJ2-3|-
TGTGCGGCGGGGGATACGCAGTATTTT
CAAGDTQYF
>TRBV2|-|TRBJ2-3|-
TGTGCCAGCCTCGCGATGAGCACAGATACGCAGTATTTT
CASLAMSTDTQYF
>TRBV7-2|few|TRBJ1-4|TRBD1
TGTGCCAGCAGCTTAGAGCTAAGGGGGCGGGGTGAAAAACTGTTTTTT
CASSLELRGRGEKLFF
>TRBV7-9|-|TRBJ2-7|-
TGTGCCAGCAGCGCCAGATCGGGCTCCTACGAGCAGTACTTC
CASSARSGSYEQYF
>TRBV4-2|-|TRBJ2-5|TRBD2
TGTGCCAGCAGCCGGATCCTAGCGGGAGGCACAGAGACCCAGTACTTC
CASSRILAGGTETQYF
>TRBV5-1|-|TRBJ2-7|-
TGCGCCAGCAGTCGCGACACGAACTACGAGCAGTACTTC
CASSRDTNYEQYF
>TRBV25-1|few|TRBJ1-4|-
TGTGCCAGCAGTTCTACAGGGTATGGTGAAAAACTGTTTTTT
CASSSTGYGEKLFF
>TRBV4-1|-|TRBJ2-1|TRBD2
TGCGCCAGCAGCCAATTTGTCAGTGCTAGCGGCGCCAATGAGCAGTTCTTC
CASSQFVSASGANEQFF
>TRBV7-9|-|TRBJ2-5|-
TGTGCCAGCAGCTTAGAGCCGTGGACCCAGTACTTC
CASSLEPWTQYF
>TRBV27|-|TRBJ2-3|-
TGTGCCAGCAGTCTTCCTGAATACACAGGTACGCAGTATTTT
CASSLPEYTGTQYF
>TRBV11-1|-|TRBJ2-1|TRBD2
TGTGCCAGCAGCTTAGGAGCAGCGGGGGTCAGCTCCTACAATGAGCAGTTCTTC
CASSLGAAGVSSYNEQFF
>TRBV5-1|few|TRBJ2-3|TRBD1
TGCGCCAGCAGCTTGGCGGGACAGGGGTATGATACGCAGTATTTT
CASSLAGQGYDTQYF
>TRBV30|-|TRBJ1-4|-
TGTGCCTGGAGTGTGGGGGGGACTAATGAAAAACTGTTTTTT
CAWSVGGTNEKLFF
>TRBV27|-|TRBJ1-3|-
TGTGCCAGCAGCACAGTTTTCGGTGGAAACACCATATATTTT
CASSTVFGGNTIYF
>TRBV5-6|-|TRBJ1-2|-
TGTGCCAGCAGCTTAGAAGGGGCGGCCTATGGCTACACCTTC
CASSLEGAAYGYTF
>TRBV5-5|-|TRBJ1-2|TRBD1
TGTGCCAGCACACCCGGGACAGCGGCTGGCTACACCTTC
CASTPGTAAGYTF
>TRBV6-5|-|TRBJ2-2|-
TGTGCCAGCAGTTACGGGGGAGGGAACACCGGGGAGCTGTTTTTT
CASSYGGGNTGELFF
>TRBV6-1|-|TRBJ1-6|-
TGTGCCAGCAGTGAATCCTACGGTGAAAATTCACCCCTCCACTTT
CASSESYGENSPLHF
>TRBV6-5|-|TRBJ1-2|TRBD1
TGTGCCAGCAGTTACTCCAGGGGGCTAAACTATGGCTACACCTTC
CASSYSRGLNYGYTF
>TRBV7-9|once|TRBJ2-3|TRBD1
TGTGCCAGCAGCTTAAATTTCTACAGGGGGACAGATACGCAGTATTTT
CASSLNFYRGTDTQYF
>TRBV9|-|TRBJ2-3|-
TGTGCCAGCTGCAGGAGGCTCGACACAGATACGCAGTATTTT
CASCRRLDTDTQYF
>TRBV7-6|-|TRBJ1-4|-
TGTGCCAGCAGCTTAGAGGTCGGGCAGGGTCGTGAAAAACTGTTTTTT
CASSLEVGQGREKLFF
>TRBV7-9|few|TRBJ2-5|-
TGTGCCAGCAGCTTAGGCCCACAGGAGGGCCAAGAGACCCAGTACTTC
CASSLGPQEGQETQYF
>TRBV6-6|few|TRBJ1-5|-
TGTGCCAGCACTACTGAGGGGGAGAATCAGCCCCAGCATTTT
CASTTEGENQPQHF
>TRBV2|-|TRBJ1-3|-
TGTGCCAGCAGTACGAGACAGGTTCTCACTGGAAACACCATATATTTT
CASSTRQVLTGNTIYF
>TRBV5-1|-|TRBJ1-2|TRBD1
TGCGCCAGCAGCGACCCGGGACAGAACTATGGCTACACCTTC
CASSDPGQNYGYTF